This TCR beta chain was sequenced during a study of blood T cell repertoires in COVID-19. Some clones are missing from TCRdb's copy, which holds only in-frame ones; the method was immunoSEQ multiplex PCR. This sample has 95,000 to 110,000 clones, with more than 70% found just once. The CDR3 spans 15 residues. Germline assignment: CDR1 LGHNA and CDR2 YNFKEQ. V was trimmed by 4 bases and J by 5 bases, leaving 17 bases between them. Specimen: peripheral blood. The rearrangement uses TRBV4-2 and TRBJ1-1, with a tentative D call TRBD1 (6 bases). The receptor comes from a man aged 40-55 years with active or convalescent COVID-19. CDR3 DNA: TGTGCCAGCAGCCCGTTGAAACAGGGATATACTGAAGCTTTCTTT. Translating gives CASSPLKQGYTEAFF.